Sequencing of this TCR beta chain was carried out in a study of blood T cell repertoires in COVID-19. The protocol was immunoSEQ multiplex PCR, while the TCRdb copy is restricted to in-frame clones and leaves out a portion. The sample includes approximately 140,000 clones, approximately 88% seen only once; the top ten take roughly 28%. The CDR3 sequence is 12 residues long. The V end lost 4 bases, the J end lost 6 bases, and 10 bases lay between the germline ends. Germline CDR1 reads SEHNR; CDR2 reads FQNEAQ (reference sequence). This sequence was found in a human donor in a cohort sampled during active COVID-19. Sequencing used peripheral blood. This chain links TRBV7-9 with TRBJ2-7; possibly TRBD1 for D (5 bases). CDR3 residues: CASSYQGFEQYF. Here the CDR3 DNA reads TGTGCCAGCAGCTACCAGGGTTTCGAGCAGTACTTC.